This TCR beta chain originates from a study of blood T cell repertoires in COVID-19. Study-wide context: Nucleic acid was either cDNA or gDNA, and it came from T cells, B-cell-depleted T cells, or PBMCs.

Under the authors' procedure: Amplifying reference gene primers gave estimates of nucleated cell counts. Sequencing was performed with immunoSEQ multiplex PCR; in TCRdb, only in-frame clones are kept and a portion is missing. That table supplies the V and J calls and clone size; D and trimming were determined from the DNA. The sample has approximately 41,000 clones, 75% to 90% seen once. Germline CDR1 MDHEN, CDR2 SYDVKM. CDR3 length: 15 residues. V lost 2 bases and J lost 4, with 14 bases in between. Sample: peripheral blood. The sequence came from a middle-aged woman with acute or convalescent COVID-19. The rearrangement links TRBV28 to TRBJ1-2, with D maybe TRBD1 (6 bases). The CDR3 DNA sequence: TGTGCCAGCAGTTTACCCCAACAGGGCGGCTATGGCTACACCTTC. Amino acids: CASSLPQQGGYGYTF.